This is a list of T cell receptor beta chains from one sample in a study of immune evolution from preneoplasia to lung adenocarcinoma. The table came from immunoSEQ multiplex PCR; TCRdb's copy has only in-frame clones and leaves some out. The data contain 9,500 to 13,000 clones, roughly 90% of them singletons. Sequencing was performed on FFPE invasive lung adenocarcinoma tissue. These receptors all come from a person aged 70 to 85 with invasive lung adenocarcinoma. The CDR3 runs from the conserved cysteine through the conserved F or W. D genes are given only for firm matches. Clone size is given for some rows only: seen once, a few or many times, or a class if the clone is expanded.

clone_size	d_call	cdr3_length	v_call	j_call	cdr3_nt	cdr3_aa
NA	NA	14	TRBV18	TRBJ2-3	TGTGCCAGCTCACCACCGGCGGGGTCAGATACGCAGTATTTT	CASSPPAGSDTQYF
NA	TRBD1	14	TRBV30	TRBJ2-7	TGTGCCTGGAGTACGACAGGGACCTTCTGGGAGCAGTACTTC	CAWSTTGTFWEQYF
NA	TRBD2	18	TRBV5-1	TRBJ2-1	TGCGCCAGTGAAGACAGGTTGATAGCGGGGGGGCAGGTCAATGAGCAGTTCTTC	CASEDRLIAGGQVNEQFF
NA	TRBD1	13	TRBV5-1	TRBJ1-1	TGCGCCAGCAGCTTGGGGGGACAGGGTGAAGCTTTCTTT	CASSLGGQGEAFF
NA	NA	12	TRBV30	TRBJ1-1	TGTGCCTGGAGGTCCTCTATCGCTGAAGCTTTCTTT	CAWRSSIAEAFF
once	NA	15	TRBV2	TRBJ2-4	TGTGCCAGCAGTGATGCAGGGGTGGCCAAAAACATTCAGTACTTC	CASSDAGVAKNIQYF
NA	NA	16	TRBV28	TRBJ2-3	TGTGCCAGCCAAACCACCGGCGGACTCGAAACAGATACGCAGTATTTT	CASQTTGGLETDTQYF
NA	NA	15	TRBV10-2	TRBJ1-5	TGCGCCAGCAGTCGTTCAGGGTGGGCCAATCAGCCCCAGCATTTT	CASSRSGWANQPQHF
NA	NA	14	TRBV30	TRBJ2-1	TGTGCCTGGAGCCCCGGGAGCCCCTACAATGAGCAGTTCTTC	CAWSPGSPYNEQFF
NA	NA	15	TRBV2	TRBJ2-5	TGTGCCAGCAGTGAAGCGAGAGGGGAGAAAGAGACCCAGTACTTC	CASSEARGEKETQYF
once	TRBD1	15	TRBV6-1	TRBJ1-5	TGTGCCAGCAGTGTTTTGGGACAGGCCAATCAGCCCCAGCATTTT	CASSVLGQANQPQHF
NA	NA	11	TRBV10-2	TRBJ2-7	TGCGCCAGCAGTGAGTCCTACGAGCAGTACTTC	CASSESYEQYF
NA	NA	13	TRBV6-1	TRBJ2-7	TGTGCCAGCAGTGATATTGGGCCAGACGAGCAGTACTTC	CASSDIGPDEQYF
once	NA	13	TRBV5-4	TRBJ2-3	TGTGCCAGCAACCATAATAGGGCGAATACGCAGTATTTT	CASNHNRANTQYF
NA	NA	15	TRBV15	TRBJ1-5	TGTGCCACCAGCAGAGATGTGGGTTTTAATCAGCCCCAGCATTTT	CATSRDVGFNQPQHF
NA	NA	15	TRBV6-5	TRBJ2-1	TGTGCCAGCAGTACAAGGAGCGTCTCCTACAATGAGCAGTTCTTC	CASSTRSVSYNEQFF
NA	TRBD1	15	TRBV5-1	TRBJ1-2	TGCGCCAGCAGCTCCAGTGTGGGGACAGGGGACGGCTACACCTTC	CASSSSVGTGDGYTF
NA	TRBD2	16	TRBV11-2	TRBJ2-3	TGTGCCAGCAGCCAACGACTAGCGGGGATCACAGATACGCAGTATTTT	CASSQRLAGITDTQYF
NA	TRBD1	13	TRBV5-1	TRBJ1-2	TGCGCCAGCACCGGACAGGGTGATCGTGGCTACACCTTC	CASTGQGDRGYTF
NA	TRBD1	14	TRBV29-1	TRBJ2-2	TGCAGCGTTGGACAGGGGGCCCACACCGGGGAGCTGTTTTTT	CSVGQGAHTGELFF
NA	NA	15	TRBV5-6	TRBJ2-3	TGTGCCAGCAGCCCACTCACGGGGAATGCAGATACGCAGTATTTT	CASSPLTGNADTQYF
NA	TRBD1	22	TRBV4-1	TRBJ2-7	TGCGCCAGCAGCCAAGATCTAAACAGGGGCCTCCCAAATGTTGCTCAGGCCTACGAGCAGTACTTC	CASSQDLNRGLPNVAQAYEQYF
NA	TRBD1	15	TRBV7-9	TRBJ2-5	TGTGCCAGCAGCCTGGCAGGGGGCAGCCGAGAGACCCAGTACTTC	CASSLAGGSRETQYF
NA	NA	15	TRBV5-1	TRBJ2-1	TGCGCCAGCAGCCCCGACGGACTGGCTAACAATGAGCAGTTCTTC	CASSPDGLANNEQFF
NA	TRBD1	15	TRBV11-2	TRBJ2-1	TGTGCCAGCAGCCCCGACAGGGACATCGGGCTTGAGCAGTTCTTC	CASSPDRDIGLEQFF
once	TRBD1	14	TRBV5-4	TRBJ1-4	TGTGCCAGCAGCTATGGACAGGGGGGCACCGGGCTGTTTTTT	CASSYGQGGTGLFF
NA	NA	12	TRBV19	TRBJ1-1	TGTGCCAGTAGTAATCGGGGAAATGAAGCTTTCTTT	CASSNRGNEAFF
NA	TRBD1	14	TRBV19	TRBJ1-1	TGTGCCAGTAGTCAACACAGGGGGCAAACTGAAGCTTTCTTT	CASSQHRGQTEAFF
NA	NA	16	TRBV28	TRBJ1-3	TGTGCCAGCAGTTCGGGGACGGGTTACTCTGGAAACACCATATATTTT	CASSSGTGYSGNTIYF
NA	NA	14	TRBV11-2	TRBJ1-1	TGTGCCAGCAGCTTAGTGTTTGCGCGATCTGAAGCTTTCTTT	CASSLVFARSEAFF
NA	NA	14	TRBV5-1	TRBJ2-5	TGCGCCAGCAGCTTAGACATACACCAAGAGACCCAGTACTTC	CASSLDIHQETQYF
NA	NA	13	TRBV5-1	TRBJ2-7	TGCGCCAGCAGCTGGACAGCGGGCTACGAGCAGTACTTC	CASSWTAGYEQYF